The 8 T cell receptor beta chains below were found in one sample sequenced in a study of T cells in Graves' hyperthyroidism and ophthalmopathy (dated by TCRdb to between 2018 and 2021). Libraries were prepared through multiplex PCR. TCRdb names Illumina HiSeq 2000 as the instrument used. The TCR beta CDR3 regions were amplified from the RNA transcripts. The TCR CDR3 was subjected to a first round of RT-PCR using the HTBI primer set and the Qiagen OneStep RT-PCR kit. TCRdb passed the public sequencing reads through fastp at Q25 and MiXCR, retaining productive beta sequences. Every CDR3 protein is listed once, alongside the most common genes and DNA of its rows. Across this sample there are roughly 500,000 distinct CDR3 sequences, with about 45% seen only once. Around 44% of the sample rests with the top ten. The sample comprised peripheral blood or thyroid tissue (not recorded which). These receptors were taken from an adult woman with Graves' disease, either hyperthyroidism or ophthalmopathy (not recorded which).

This clonotype was picked up a small number of times. This chain connects TRBV28 to TRBJ2-7; 7 bases align to TRBD1. Germline V gives CDR1 MDHEN, CDR2 SYDVKM. The CDR3 is made up of 15 amino acids. V was clipped by 5 bases and J by 0 bases; unmatched bases: 7. CDR3 protein: CASSPPTGNSYEQYF. The CDR3 bases are TGTGCCAGCAGTCCCCCGACAGGGAACTCCTACGAGCAGTACTTC.

This clonotype was found many times. The gene calls are TRBV29-1 and TRBJ2-7; 8 bases match TRBD1. V trimming: 7 bases; J trimming: 2 bases; junction bases outside the gene matches: 7. The CDR3 extends over 13 amino acids. Germline CDR1 is SQVTM and CDR2 is ANQGSEA. The CDR3 loop is CSGGTGNTYEQYF. The CDR3 nucleotides are TGCAGCGGCGGGACAGGCAATACCTACGAGCAGTACTTC.

V and J are TRBV24-1 and TRBJ2-2; the D is unclear. Germline CDR1 and CDR2: KGHDR and SFDVKD. There are 12 residues in the CDR3. Trimming shortened V by 4 bases and J by 6 bases, and 5 bases separated the two germline ends. Here the CDR3 DNA reads TGTGCCACCAGTGAACAATCCGGGGAGCTGTTTTTT. It yields the protein CATSEQSGELFF.

In its sample, this clonotype was seen many times. An end of the junction differs from the germline gene, which may be a read error. This chain links TRBV11-2 with TRBJ1-2; D is possibly TRBD1 (6 bases). This CDR3 is built from 15 residues. The germline CDR1 and CDR2 sequences are SGHAT and FQNNGV. The CDR3 DNA sequence: TGTGCCAGCAGCTTTGCCCCGGACAGTAACCATGGCTACACCTTC. Translating it yields CASSFAPDSNHGYTF. The full variable domain, in which reference TRBV11-2 and TRBJ1-2 provide the parts outside the CDR3, is EAGVAQSPRYKIIEKRQSVAFWCNPISGHATLYWYQQILGQGPKLLIQFQNNGVVDDSQLPKDRFSAERLKGVDSTLKIQPAKLEDSAVYLCASSFAPDSNHGYTFGSGTRLTVV.

Of note for this clonotype: A much more abundant neighbour one base away suggests this may be a read error. The chain combines TRBV20-1 with TRBJ1-1, with TRBD1 as a possible D gene (5 bases). CDR1 and CDR2 from the germline V gene are DFQATT and SNEGSKA (reference sequence). The CDR3 has 13 residues. Trimming cost V 6 bases and J 6 bases, with 17 bases left between them. This chain's CDR3 is CSASEGRDAEAFF. The CDR3 region has the DNA TGCAGTGCGTCTGAAGGCAGGGATGCTGAAGCTTTCTTT.

The V gene is TRBV6-1, the J gene TRBJ1-5; no firm D call. The CDR3 sequence is 13 residues long. Trimming pared 5 bases from V and 8 bases from J, leaving 13 bases between. Looked up from germline, CDR1 is MNHNS and CDR2 is SASEGT. The CDR3 spells CASSQWRAEPQHF. The CDR3 coding sequence is TGTGCCAGCAGTCAATGGCGGGCGGAGCCCCAGCATTTT.

The chain links TRBV19 to TRBJ1-1; D is unresolved. The V gene lost 11 bases and the J gene lost 5 bases, with 21 bases spanning the gap. Germline loops: CDR1 LNHDA, CDR2 SQIVND (reference sequence). The CDR3 has 14 residues. The CDR3 reads CAGSSKAGGTEAFF. CDR3 in DNA: TGTGCCGGCAGCAGTAAGGCGGGAGGGACTGAAGCTTTCTTT.

This clonotype was picked up many times. The V call is TRBV7-8, the J call TRBJ2-7; 8 bases line up with TRBD1. In germline, CDR1 is SGHVS, CDR2 FQNEAQ. The CDR3 sequence is 13 residues long. V gave up 4 bases and J gave up 7 bases; unmatched junction bases: 6. The CDR3 protein is CASSSAGQGEQYF. The CDR3 nucleotides read TGTGCCAGCAGCTCAGCAGGACAGGGAGAGCAGTACTTC.